These 22 T cell receptor beta chains were all obtained from the same sample, sequenced in a study of blood T cell repertoires in COVID-19. Clones were read by immunoSEQ multiplex PCR, and TCRdb kept only the in-frame ones, dropping some. This sample has 300,000 to 450,000 clones, with over 75% found just once. Material for sequencing was PBMCs or T cells enriched from blood (not recorded which). The source of these receptors is a man between 18 and 29 years old who had recovered from COVID-19.

CDR3 loop: CASSLRRAGRGTEAFF. CDR3 in DNA: TGTGCCAGCAGCCTCAGAAGGGCGGGCCGGGGCACTGAAGCTTTCTTT. V and J are TRBV3-1 (or the pseudogene TRBV3-2) and TRBJ1-1; no clear D. With 4 bases removed from V and 4 bases from J, the gap between germline ends came to 19 bases. The CDR3 is 16 amino acids. From germline, CDR1 is LGHDT and CDR2 YNNKEL (reference sequence).

This chain links TRBV5-8 with TRBJ1-2, with D possibly matching TRBD1 (6 bases). The germline CDR1 and CDR2 sequences are SGHTS and YDEGEE. The CDR3 covers 16 residues. With 1 base removed from V and 1 base from J, the gap between germline ends came to 14 bases. The CDR3: CASSLSRDNLNYGYTF. For the CDR3, the DNA is TGTGCCAGCAGCTTGTCCCGGGACAACCTTAACTATGGCTACACCTTC.

The rearrangement uses TRBV6-1 and TRBJ2-7, with TRBD2 matching 8 bases. The ends lost 1 base at V and 1 base at J; junction bases unmatched: 3. The germline CDR1 and CDR2 sequences are MNHNS and SASEGT. The length of the CDR3 is 15 residues. DNA for the CDR3: TGTGCCAGCAGTGAAGGGAGCGGGGGATCCTACGAGCAGTACTTC. It yields the protein CASSEGSGGSYEQYF.

As for this clone: This specimen includes other DNA sequences encoding the same CDR3. The chain recombines TRBV19 with TRBJ1-5, with unresolved D. This CDR3 is built from 13 residues. Germline V gives CDR1 LNHDA, CDR2 SQIVND (reference sequence). Between the trimmed V and J ends, which lost 5 bases and 4 bases, there was a span of 9 bases. In DNA, the CDR3 is TGTGCCAGTAGTCCCGGCGGGAATCAGCCCCAGCATTTT. Its translation: CASSPGGNQPQHF.

This clone was recorded once. The chain employs TRBV9 and TRBJ1-6; D is possibly TRBD1 (5 bases). Trimming cost V 1 base and J 8 bases, with 13 bases left between them. Germline lookup yields CDR1 SGDLS and CDR2 YYNGEE. This CDR3 contains 15 residues. In DNA form, the CDR3 reads TGTGCCAGCAGCGTAAGGCAGGGAAAGGATTCACCCCTCCACTTT. Protein sequence: CASSVRQGKDSPLHF.

The chain recombines TRBV27 with TRBJ1-6; the match to TRBD1 covers 8 bases. The J segment lost 6 bases and the V segment lost 5 bases, leaving 3 bases of the junction unmatched. The CDR3 has 14 residues. Germline V gives CDR1 MNHEY, CDR2 SMNVEV (reference sequence). This CDR3 is CASSQDRGNSPLHF. CDR3 nucleotide sequence: TGTGCCAGCAGTCAAGACAGGGGTAATTCACCCCTCCACTTT.

V and J are TRBV29-1 and TRBJ1-1; tentatively, D is TRBD1 (5 bases). The V end was cut by 4 bases, the J end by 0 bases, with 15 bases between. The CDR3 consists of 15 residues. The V gene's germline CDR1 is SQVTM and CDR2 ANQGSEA. CDR3 sequence: CSVASQGFVNTEAFF. The CDR3, as DNA: TGCAGCGTTGCGAGTCAGGGATTCGTGAACACTGAAGCTTTCTTT. The whole variable domain, remainder taken from reference TRBV29-1 and TRBJ1-1, is SAVISQKPSRDICQRGTSLTIQCQVDSQVTMMFWYRQQPGQSLTLIATANQGSEATYESGFVIDKFPISRPNLTFSTLTVSNMSPEDSSIYLCSVASQGFVNTEAFFGQGTRLTVV.

V gene TRBV2 combines with J gene TRBJ1-5; no reliable D call. This CDR3 contains 18 residues. Germline V lookup: CDR1 SNHLY, CDR2 FYNNEI. V lost 3 bases and J lost 2, with 20 bases in between. The CDR3 reads CASSDGFVGQVGNQPQHF. The CDR3 nucleotides are TGTGCCAGCAGTGATGGATTTGTCGGCCAGGTAGGCAATCAGCCCCAGCATTTT.

This sequence joins TRBV6-5 and TRBJ1-2, with D perhaps TRBD1 (5 bases). The germline CDR1 and CDR2 sequences are MNHEY and SVGAGI. The V end was cut by 7 bases, the J end by 0 bases, with 12 bases between. The CDR3 contains 14 residues. In nucleotides, the CDR3 is TGTGCCAGCACGGACGTGACAGCTAACTATGGCTACACCTTC. Amino acids: CASTDVTANYGYTF.

J is TRBJ2-3 and V is TRBV18, with 8 nucleotides matching TRBD1. The V gene end was trimmed by 3 bases and the J gene end by 7 bases; junction bases not matched to a gene: 9. The length of the CDR3 is 15 residues. Germline assignment: CDR1 KGHSH and CDR2 LQKENI. CDR3 region: CASSPNTGGKNTQYF. Here the CDR3 DNA reads TGTGCCAGCTCACCGAATACAGGGGGGAAAAATACGCAGTATTTT.

This chain connects TRBV5-1 to TRBJ1-2; D is unresolved. The germline V and J ends were trimmed by 5 bases and 8 bases, with 16 bases remaining between them. Looked up from germline, CDR1 is SGHRS and CDR2 is YFSETQ. This CDR3 is 13 amino acids long. The CDR3 nucleotides are TGCGCCAGCAGATACTCCCGGGATCAAGGCTACACCTTC. Protein sequence: CASRYSRDQGYTF.

The chain uses TRBV29-1 and TRBJ1-1; no clear D. This CDR3 comprises 11 residues. The V end lost 7 bases, the J end lost 1 base, and 7 bases lay between the germline ends. Germline assignment: CDR1 SQVTM and CDR2 ANQGSEA. The CDR3 reads CSGRENTEAFF. For the CDR3, the DNA is TGCAGCGGGAGGGAGAACACTGAAGCTTTCTTT.

This clone was detected only once. The chain is built from TRBV7-6 and TRBJ2-2, with D perhaps TRBD2 (7 bases). Germline CDR1 and CDR2: SGHVS and FNYEAQ. The CDR3 extends over 16 amino acids. V gave up 5 bases and J gave up 0 bases, with 13 bases separating them. The CDR3 bases are TGTGCCAGCAGCCCCCGGGGGGCGGCGAACACCGGGGAGCTGTTTTTT. Amino acid sequence: CASSPRGAANTGELFF.

This chain uses TRBV29-1 with TRBJ2-1; tentative D call: TRBD2 (5 bases). V was trimmed by 6 bases and J by 8 bases, leaving 23 bases between them. CDR3 length: 15 amino acids. Germline lookup yields CDR1 SQVTM and CDR2 ANQGSEA. DNA of the CDR3: TGCAGCGTCCAACGCTATCGGGCTAGCTCGGATGAGCAGTTCTTC. It specifies CSVQRYRASSDEQFF.

The chain is built from TRBV7-9 and TRBJ1-2; D unclear. Trimming removed 6 bases at V and 2 bases at J, with 22 bases between. Germline lookup yields CDR1 SEHNR and CDR2 FQNEAQ (reference sequence). The CDR3 is made up of 17 amino acids. CDR3 DNA sequence: TGTGCCAGCAGGGACGAACCTGGCGGCGGCGGGAACTATGGCTACACCTTC. As protein: CASRDEPGGGGNYGYTF.

The V gene is TRBV3-1 (or the pseudogene TRBV3-2), the J gene TRBJ2-1; D gene unclear. The CDR3 has 14 amino acids. Germline assignment: CDR1 LGHDT and CDR2 YNNKEL (reference sequence). With 6 bases removed from V and 3 bases from J, the gap between germline ends came to 12 bases. CDR3 amino acids: CASSPVPLYNEQFF. The DNA for the CDR3 is TGTGCCAGCAGTCCGGTACCTCTCTACAATGAGCAGTTCTTC.

The CDR3 nucleotides are TGTGCCAGCAGCCGTGGACAGTTCAATGAGCAGTTCTTC. Its protein is CASSRGQFNEQFF. The chain links TRBV7-3 to TRBJ2-1; weak D call: TRBD1 (6 bases). The germline V and J ends were trimmed by 5 bases and 6 bases, with 11 bases remaining between them. The germline V gene has CDR1 SGHTA and CDR2 FQGTGA. CDR3 length equals 13 residues.

The V call is TRBV11-3, the J call TRBJ2-1; D might be TRBD2 (6 bases). Trimming removed 2 bases at V and 7 bases at J, with 12 bases between. This CDR3 comprises 14 residues. Germline CDR1 is SGHNT and CDR2 is YENEEA. CDR3 nucleotides: TGTGCCAGCAGCTTAACGGGAGTGGGTAATGAGCAGTTCTTC. Translation: CASSLTGVGNEQFF.

This clone has just a few counts. The rearrangement joins TRBV7-2 to TRBJ1-3; D is ambiguous. The V gene's germline CDR1 is SGHTA and CDR2 FQGNSA. The V end was cut by 0 bases, the J end by 16 bases, with 13 bases between. The CDR3 consists of 12 residues. The CDR3 sequence: CASSLAEAHLYF. For the CDR3, the DNA is TGTGCCAGCAGCTTAGCAGAGGCGCATCTGTATTTT.

This chain links TRBV15 with TRBJ2-5; 8 bases are shared with TRBD2. CDR3 size: 14 residues. V trimming: 5 bases; J trimming: 5 bases; junction bases outside the gene matches: 7. CDR1 is LNHNV, CDR2 YYDKDF, per germline (reference sequence). The CDR3 nucleotides are TGTGCCACCAGCGGGGGACTAGGTAGGGAGACCCAGTACTTC. It is translated as CATSGGLGRETQYF.

The CDR3 DNA is TGCAGTGCCAGTTTTCGACAGGGTGGAAATGAGCAGTTCTTC. Its protein product is CSASFRQGGNEQFF. The chain is built from TRBV20-1 and TRBJ2-1, with 7 bases fitting TRBD1. With 6 bases clipped from V and 7 bases from J, the junction kept 12 bases outside the gene matches. The CDR3 loop spans 14 amino acids. CDR1 is DFQATT and CDR2 is SNEGSKA in the germline V gene (reference sequence).

The V and J genes are TRBV7-2 and TRBJ2-7; D may be TRBD2 (7 bases). The V and J ends lost 4 bases and 2 bases respectively, with 12 bases between them. CDR3 length: 14 residues. CDR1 and CDR2 (germline): SGHTA, FQGNSA. CDR3 sequence reads: CASSWRGGTYEQYF. The DNA for the CDR3 is TGTGCCAGCAGCTGGAGGGGGGGTACCTACGAGCAGTACTTC.